What follows are 6 T cell receptor beta chains derived from one specimen sequenced in a study of T cell responses to AZD1222 COVID-19 vaccine. The protocol was immunoSEQ multiplex PCR, while the TCRdb copy is restricted to in-frame clones and leaves out a portion. The table lists 75,000 to 90,000 clones, 85% of them singletons. The starting material was peripheral blood, obtained on day 0 of AZD1222 vaccination. These receptors all stem from an adult in good health.

This rearrangement joins TRBV12-3 or TRBV12-4 to TRBJ2-5; no definite D call. This CDR3 is 11 amino acids long. The V gene lost 2 bases and the J gene lost 5 bases, with 3 bases spanning the gap. CDR3 nucleotide sequence: TGTGCCAGCAGTTTACTTGAGACCCAGTACTTC. Its protein product is CASSLLETQYF.

This chain uses TRBV27 with TRBJ2-7; no firm D call. CDR1 MNHEY and CDR2 SMNVEV come from the germline V gene (reference sequence). V was shortened by 3 bases and J by 2 bases, with 14 bases between the two germline ends. This CDR3 region has 15 residues. The CDR3 coding sequence is TGTGCCAGCAGTTTGAGGCCGCCACTTCCCTACGAGCAGTACTTC. Encoded protein: CASSLRPPLPYEQYF.

Comment on this clone: One junction end does not reproduce the germline sequence, and a read error may be involved. The V call is TRBV14, the J call TRBJ2-3, with D maybe TRBD1 (5 bases). Germline lookup yields CDR1 SGHDN and CDR2 FVKESK. The CDR3 runs 12 residues. CDR3 loop: CTSSHYRDTQYF. CDR3 in DNA: TGTACCAGCAGCCACTACAGGGATACGCAGTATTTT.

This clone appeared a few times. The chain links TRBV28 to TRBJ1-2, with D unclear. The CDR3 spans 12 residues. The V gene lost 5 bases and the J gene lost 8 bases, with 12 bases spanning the gap. Looked up from germline, CDR1 is MDHEN and CDR2 is SYDVKM. The CDR3 nucleotides are TGTGCCAGCAGTGGCCGGGCGGGAGGCTACACCTTC. Amino acid sequence: CASSGRAGGYTF.

The chain combines TRBV3-1 (or the pseudogene TRBV3-2) with TRBJ2-7, with D perhaps TRBD1 (5 bases). The length of the CDR3 is 16 residues. Germline V gene lookup returns CDR1 LGHDT and CDR2 YNNKEL (reference sequence). The germline V and J ends were trimmed by 1 base and 2 bases, with 15 bases remaining between them. CDR3 sequence (DNA): TGTGCCAGCAGCCAAGTTCCTTCGACAGATCCCTACGAGCAGTACTTC. It specifies CASSQVPSTDPYEQYF.

The rearrangement uses TRBV5-3 and TRBJ1-4, with D tentatively TRBD1 (6 bases). TRBV5-3 is assigned to the ORF class and has an uncertain function. With 0 bases removed from V and 3 bases from J, the gap between germline ends came to 15 bases. This CDR3 is built from 17 residues. The chain's CDR3 is CARSLGWVGQPNEKLFF. The CDR3 coding sequence is TGTGCCAGAAGCTTGGGTTGGGTGGGACAACCTAATGAAAAACTGTTTTTT.